This T cell receptor (beta chain) derives from a study of blood T cell repertoires in COVID-19. Study at large: The United States, Italy and Spain supplied acute and convalescent COVID-19 samples. The analysed material was cDNA or gDNA that came from T cells, B-cell-depleted T cells, or PBMCs.

Trimming removed 1 base from V and 0 bases from J, with 13 bases in between. Germline V gene sequence: CDR1 LGHDT, CDR2 YNNKEL (reference sequence). There are 16 residues in the CDR3. How the authors handled the data: How many nucleated cells were present was estimated from reference gene primer amplification. Some clones are missing from TCRdb's copy, which holds only in-frame ones; the method was immunoSEQ multiplex PCR. V, J and clone size reflect that table, while D and trimming were determined from the DNA. This table has 95,000 to 110,000 clones, 82% appearing once. The sequenced sample consisted of peripheral blood. The source of this sequence is a man in his 60s with acute or convalescent COVID-19. V and J are TRBV3-1 (or the pseudogene TRBV3-2) and TRBJ2-7, with D maybe TRBD1 (6 bases). CDR3 residues: CASSQGGQGSSYEQYF. CDR3 sequence (DNA): TGTGCCAGCAGCCAAGGGGGGCAGGGAAGCTCCTACGAGCAGTACTTC.